These T cell receptor beta chains were read from a single sample in a study of T cell repertoires in cytomegalovirus infection. TCRdb used MiXCR to reprocess the reads, holding one entry per CDR3 protein. The repertoire holds 490,000 or so distinct CDR3 sequences, 11% seen once, with roughly 10% in the top ten. The specimen sequenced was PBMCs. The origin of the receptors is a human donor in good health (CMV status not recorded). Some clones in this sample may be carry-over from other donors' samples. Both conserved end residues are part of each CDR3.

CALQDYANTGELFF TRBV30
CASSSGQGEAKNIQYF TRBV7-2
CASSITRTSGRRTDTQYF TRBV28
CASTRTSGTDTQYF TRBV5-1
CASSVQDSNEQFF TRBV9
CASSSIVGLTDTQYF TRBV12-3/TRBV12-4
CASSLDFGRGSRAFF TRBV28
CASSLLSGYFGNTIYF TRBV7-6
CASSFAVAGELFF TRBV27
CAWNKLNYGYTF TRBV30
CATSRAKGKQPQHF TRBV15
CASSLAGGYGYTF TRBV7-9
CAGSSSRVGQGSGNTIYF TRBV7-9
CASSLEGRVETQYF TRBV7-9
CASSLGQGLWQFF TRBV19
CASSPDPGVDTQYF TRBV5-4
CSAGGRKALGGNEQFF TRBV20-1
CASSQDGGGVPQHF TRBV3-1
CASSLSSAVSTEAFF TRBV27
CASSPSTGGRETQYF TRBV12-3/TRBV12-4
CASSEARGRQYF TRBV6-1
CASSSIPGTGGARVNTEAFF TRBV7-3
CSARDRGPLHF TRBV20-1
CASGKDRGDQETQYF TRBV2
CASSQGRGQINQPQHF TRBV4-1
CASSLEVKETQYF TRBV7-9
CASSPTPGTYEQYF TRBV7-8
CASSAGQGRRPEAFF TRBV7-9
CASSQGRGTIYF TRBV11-2
CASSQARILKGEKLFF TRBV3-1
CASTQDSSYGYTF TRBV19
CSVWDGYTF TRBV29-1
CASSSFGGGVGAFF TRBV11-2
CASSALLNTGELFF TRBV7-8
CASSSSPGGSNEKLFF TRBV5-1
CASSYAQGGRYNSPLHF TRBV6-5
CASSLGWDANYGYTF TRBV5-1
CASSPGLRGEQFF TRBV18
CASRGVQSQPQHF TRBV19
CASQATGGRNEQFF TRBV12-3/TRBV12-4
CASSRDSLTDTQYF TRBV7-2
CASSFMENTEAFF TRBV5-1
CASSVYSKNTEAFF TRBV19
CASNGVSTDTQYF TRBV5-1
CASSYGRNEKLFF TRBV27
CASSQAVYNEQFF TRBV7-6